The 8 T cell receptor beta chains below all came from one sample that was sequenced in a study of blood T cell repertoires in COVID-19. Here immunoSEQ multiplex PCR was the method, and the copy in TCRdb shows in-frame clones only, minus some. This sample has roughly 150,000 clones, with around 86% found just once. Sequencing was performed on peripheral blood. Every receptor here comes from a woman over 75 with COVID-19, enrolled during active disease.

This chain joins TRBV6-5 and TRBJ1-1; weak D call: TRBD1 (5 bases). The CDR3 runs to 13 residues. The ends were cut back, 2 bases at V and 7 bases at J, with 11 bases in the middle. Germline CDR1 reads MNHEY; CDR2 reads SVGAGI. The CDR3 protein is CASSYDRLHEAFF. CDR3 bases: TGTGCCAGCAGTTACGACAGATTGCATGAAGCTTTCTTT.

This rearrangement joins TRBV4-2 to TRBJ1-4; 7 bases are a match to TRBD1. Trimming cost V 0 bases and J 8 bases; bases outside gene matches: 12. Germline V gene lookup returns CDR1 LGHNA and CDR2 YNFKEQ. The CDR3 contains 17 residues. The CDR3 coding sequence is TGTGCCAGCAGCCAAGAAGGTTCGGACAGGATAGGGGAAAAACTGTTTTTT. This encodes CASSQEGSDRIGEKLFF.

The CDR3 region has the DNA TGTGCCAGCAGCCCGTCACGAGGGACAGGGGAGCAGTACTTC. Its protein product is CASSPSRGTGEQYF. The chain is built from TRBV7-2 and TRBJ2-7, with TRBD1 matching over 9 bases. The CDR3 is 14 residues long. Looked up from germline, CDR1 is SGHTA and CDR2 is FQGNSA. Losses at the gene ends were 5 bases for V and 7 bases for J; bases not matched to a gene: 9.

The chain couples TRBV19 to TRBJ1-2; D unresolved. This CDR3 has 14 residues. Trimming removed 7 bases at V and 5 bases at J, with 17 bases between. Per the germline V gene, CDR1 is LNHDA and CDR2 is SQIVND (reference sequence). The CDR3 DNA follows: TGTGCCAGTAAAGTCGCGGTATTTTCTTATGGCTACACCTTC. As protein: CASKVAVFSYGYTF.

This chain connects TRBV7-2 to TRBJ1-6, with D possibly TRBD1 on 6 matching bases. This CDR3 spans 16 amino acids. Germline V gene lookup returns CDR1 SGHTA and CDR2 FQGNSA. V shed 1 base and J shed 5 bases, with 12 bases lying between them. CDR3 sequence (DNA): TGTGCCAGCAGCTTAGACAGGGTGAAGAATAATTCACCCCTCCACTTT. Protein: CASSLDRVKNNSPLHF.

The rearrangement joins TRBV29-1 to TRBJ2-7; 11 bases map to TRBD2. Germline loops: CDR1 SQVTM, CDR2 ANQGSEA. J lost 1 base, V lost 4 bases, and 6 bases had no gene match. This CDR3 has 15 residues. The CDR3 protein is CSVAILAGASYEQYF. In DNA form, the CDR3 reads TGCAGCGTTGCCATACTAGCGGGAGCTTCCTACGAGCAGTACTTC.

The V call is TRBV28, the J call TRBJ2-5; TRBD2 matches at 9 bases. This CDR3 has 17 residues. Germline V gene sequence: CDR1 MDHEN, CDR2 SYDVKM. V lost 1 base to trimming and J lost 5 bases; unmatched junction nucleotides: 11. The CDR3 DNA sequence: TGTGCCAGCAGTTTATTGGCCCCTAGCGGGATACTGGAGACCCAGTACTTC. Its translation is CASSLLAPSGILETQYF. The full variable domain, completed using reference TRBV28 and TRBJ2-5, is DVKVTQSSRYLVKRTGEKVFLECVQDMDHENMFWYRQDPGLGLRLIYFSYDVKMKEKGDIPEGYSVSREKKERFSLILESASTNQTSMYLCASSLLAPSGILETQYFGPGTRLLVL.

The chain combines TRBV10-3 with TRBJ2-2; 7 nucleotides match TRBD1. The germline V gene has CDR1 ENHRY and CDR2 SYGVKD. This CDR3 has 15 amino acids. J gave up 5 bases and V 4 bases, and 7 bases lay outside the gene matches. CDR3 sequence reads: CAISGQGSETGELFF. CDR3 in DNA: TGTGCCATCAGTGGACAGGGTTCTGAGACCGGGGAGCTGTTTTTT.